This T cell receptor beta chain appears in the sequencing data of a study of T cell responses to AZD1222 COVID-19 vaccine. Study observations and caveats: Dominant CD4 TCR responses targeted spike regions 160-218 and 743-854. Donors in the cohort were predominantly white British and more often female, and clonal diversity was possibly underestimated.

The table came from immunoSEQ multiplex PCR; TCRdb's copy has only in-frame clones and leaves some out. This table holds fewer than 100,000 clones, about 88% found once. This clone came up a few times. Antigen unknown. V was clipped by 3 bases and J by 4 bases, with 12 bases between them. The germline CDR1 and CDR2 sequences are SGHTA and FQGNSA. This CDR3 has 14 amino acids. V is TRBV7-2 and J is TRBJ1-2; D perhaps matches TRBD1 (6 bases). This TCR was sampled from an adult in good health. Sequencing was performed on peripheral blood, taken on day 0 of AZD1222 vaccination. The CDR3 DNA reads TGTGCCAGCAGCTTGAACAGGGACATCTATGGCTACACCTTC. The encoded protein is CASSLNRDIYGYTF. Full variable domain (rest looked up from reference TRBV7-2 and TRBJ1-2): GAGVSQSPSNKVTEKGKDVELRCDPISGHTALYWYRQSLGQGLEFLIYFQGNSAPDKSGLPSDRFSAERTGGSVSTLTIQRTQQEDSAVYLCASSLNRDIYGYTFGSGTRLTVV.